Sequencing of this T cell receptor beta chain was carried out in a study of cytomegalovirus exposure and HLA in healthy donors. Amplification used 60 Vbeta primers and 13 Jbeta primers. Measured with immunoSEQ multiplex PCR; TCRdb has only the in-frame clones, and not every one. The repertoire holds 130,000 or so clones, with around 75% as singletons. General study findings and limits: The classifier was said to identify cytomegalovirus status with high specificity and sensitivity. Follow-up analysis found HLA locus-dependent TCR association rates, highest for DRB1 and lowest for HLA-C.

Remarks on this clone: Its antigen is unknown.

Germline V lookup: CDR1 LNHDA, CDR2 SQIVND (reference sequence). Trimming at V came to 6 bases and at J to 4 bases, leaving 13 bases not matched to a gene. The CDR3 is made up of 16 amino acids. The sample comprised PBMCs. The receptor was isolated from a man aged 35-49 years in good health and CMV-seronegative. The chain recombines TRBV19 with TRBJ2-5, with 8 bases that match TRBD1. The CDR3 loop reads CASSPFGQGGIETQYF. DNA for the CDR3: TGTGCCAGTAGCCCTTTTGGACAGGGCGGTATAGAGACCCAGTACTTC.